The 30 T cell receptor beta chains in this list originate from one sample, sequenced in a study of lymphopenia after photon versus proton radiotherapy. TCRdb's table, derived via immunoSEQ multiplex PCR, lists solely in-frame clones and lacks some. In the table there are some 41,000 clones, 85% to 90% of which are singletons. The starting material was peripheral blood, obtained from a patient treated with photon-based radiotherapy. These receptors were obtained from a man aged 50 to 60 with gastric cancer.

This rearrangement joins TRBV18 to TRBJ1-1, with D possibly being TRBD1 (5 bases). V lost 4 bases to trimming and J lost 3 bases, with 9 bases between them. The germline gives CDR1 KGHSH, CDR2 LQKENI. The CDR3 is 13 residues long. The CDR3 loop reads CASSQVGDTEAFF. CDR3 sequence (DNA): TGTGCCAGCTCACAGGTGGGGGACACTGAAGCTTTCTTT. The complete variable domain, with remaining parts taken from reference TRBV18 and TRBJ1-1, reads NAGVMQNPRHLVRRRGQEARLRCSPMKGHSHVYWYRQLPEEGLKFMVYLQKENIIDESGMPKERFSAEFPKEGPSILRIQQVVRGDSAAYFCASSQVGDTEAFFGQGTRLTVV.

CDR3 in DNA: TGTGCCAGCCGTCCTAGCGGGGGCTACAATGAGCAGTTCTTC. Translation: CASRPSGGYNEQFF. This rearrangement joins TRBV2 to TRBJ2-1; TRBD2 aligns across 10 bases. CDR1 is SNHLY and CDR2 is FYNNEI in the germline V gene. Trimming removed 8 bases from V and 3 bases from J; junction bases left unmatched: 4. This CDR3 contains 14 residues.

The rearrangement joins TRBV15 to TRBJ2-1; the match to TRBD2 covers 11 bases. V was clipped by 3 bases and J by 6 bases; unmatched bases: 4. The V gene's germline CDR1 is LNHNV and CDR2 YYDKDF (reference sequence). This CDR3 is 15 amino acids long. The CDR3 DNA reads as TGTGCCACCAGCAGTAGCGGGAGGGCCCTCAATGAGCAGTTCTTC. Translating gives CATSSSGRALNEQFF.

The chain couples TRBV5-1 to TRBJ1-5; D gene uncertain. CDR3 length: 15 amino acids. The germline V gene has CDR1 SGHRS and CDR2 YFSETQ. The germline V and J ends were trimmed by 0 bases and 4 bases, with 11 bases remaining between them. CDR3 sequence: CASSLGGSGNQPQHF. The DNA of the CDR3 is TGCGCCAGCAGCTTGGGGGGTTCGGGGAATCAGCCCCAGCATTTT.

The gene calls are TRBV7-9 and TRBJ2-2, with D perhaps assigned TRBD1 or TRBD2 (6 bases each). There are 14 residues in the CDR3. V was shortened by 5 bases and J by 7 bases, with 14 bases between the two germline ends. Germline V gives CDR1 SEHNR, CDR2 FQNEAQ (reference sequence). The CDR3 sequence is CASSRAEGGGELFF. The CDR3 DNA reads as TGTGCCAGCAGCAGAGCGGAGGGGGGCGGGGAGCTGTTTTTT.

The chain joins TRBV7-8 to TRBJ2-5, with 9 nucleotides matching TRBD1. Losses at the gene ends were 4 bases for V and 3 bases for J; bases not matched to a gene: 9. The CDR3 length is 16 residues. Looked up from germline, CDR1 is SGHVS and CDR2 is FQNEAQ. The CDR3 loop reads CASSSWTRTGEETQYF. The CDR3 coding sequence is TGTGCCAGCAGCTCGTGGACTAGGACAGGGGAAGAGACCCAGTACTTC.

About this clone itself: At the DNA level, this CDR3 is encoded by other sequences in the same sample as well. The chain carries TRBV6-6 and TRBJ1-6; D call uncertain. CDR1 is MNHNY and CDR2 is SVGAGI in the germline V gene (reference sequence). Trimming removed 2 bases at V and 0 bases at J, with 5 bases between. This CDR3 has 15 amino acids. Written as DNA, the CDR3 is TGTGCCAGCAGTTACAGGAGCTCCTATAATTCACCCCTCCACTTT. It yields the protein CASSYRSSYNSPLHF.

The rearrangement joins TRBV19 to TRBJ2-5, with D uncertain. The CDR3 length is 11 residues. The germline V and J ends were trimmed by 5 bases and 5 bases, with 6 bases remaining between them. Germline-derived CDR1 and CDR2 are LNHDA and SQIVND (reference sequence). Written as DNA, the CDR3 is TGTGCCAGTAGTGTGATGGAGACCCAGTACTTC. Translating it yields CASSVMETQYF.

The gene calls are TRBV6-6 and TRBJ2-2, with TRBD2 matching over 9 bases. The CDR3 length is 16 residues. The V and J ends lost 4 bases and 4 bases, in that order; junction bases with no gene match: 7. CDR1 is MNHNY, CDR2 SVGAGI, per germline (reference sequence). The CDR3 sequence: CASSSLAGAGTGELFF. The CDR3 coding sequence is TGTGCCAGCAGTTCCTTAGCGGGAGCGGGCACCGGGGAGCTGTTTTTT.

This sequence joins TRBV11-2 and TRBJ2-4, with TRBD2 as a possible D gene (5 bases). The germline V and J ends were trimmed by 6 bases and 2 bases, with 17 bases remaining between them. This CDR3 is built from 16 residues. In germline, CDR1 is SGHAT, CDR2 FQNNGV. The CDR3, as DNA: TGTGCCAGCAGGCACCCGGGTCGGGGTACCAAAAACATTCAGTACTTC. This encodes CASRHPGRGTKNIQYF.

V gene TRBV14 combines with J gene TRBJ2-1; TRBD2 agrees at 7 bases. The CDR3 spans 14 residues. Germline CDR1 is SGHDN and CDR2 is FVKESK. The V segment lost 7 bases and the J segment 9 bases; nucleotides outside the gene matches: 12. Here the CDR3 reads CASKASPSGSEQFF. In nucleotides, the CDR3 is TGTGCCAGCAAAGCCAGTCCTAGCGGTAGTGAGCAGTTCTTC.

The J gene is TRBJ1-6, the V gene TRBV27; D might be TRBD1 (6 bases). Germline values: CDR1 MNHEY, CDR2 SMNVEV (reference sequence). There are 14 residues in the CDR3. V was shortened by 3 bases and J by 10 bases, with 13 bases between the two germline ends. Here the CDR3 DNA reads TGTGCCAGCAGTTTGGGGGGCATCGGATCACCCCTCCACTTT. Protein sequence: CASSLGGIGSPLHF.

The chain has TRBV30 and TRBJ2-2; tentatively, D is TRBD1 (5 bases). The CDR3 is 13 amino acids. The ends were cut back, 2 bases at V and 5 bases at J, with 9 bases in the middle. The germline CDR1 and CDR2 sequences are GTSNPN and SVGIG (reference sequence). The DNA of the CDR3 is TGTGCCTGGAGTTGGGCAGGGACCGGGGAGCTGTTTTTT. Its translation: CAWSWAGTGELFF.

This rearrangement joins TRBV9 to TRBJ2-5; 11 bases fit TRBD1. The germline V gene encodes CDR1 SGDLS and CDR2 YYNGEE. The CDR3 is made up of 16 amino acids. V was clipped by 2 bases and J by 7 bases; unmatched bases: 10. This CDR3 is CASSVSGTGGMGTQYF. CDR3 sequence (DNA): TGTGCCAGCAGCGTCTCCGGGACAGGGGGGATGGGGACCCAGTACTTC.

This chain connects TRBV28 to TRBJ1-2, with 7 bases fitting TRBD1. The CDR3 has 12 residues. The trim removed 6 bases at V and 7 bases at J, leaving 5 bases unmatched. From germline, CDR1 is MDHEN and CDR2 SYDVKM. The CDR3 coding sequence is TGTGCCAGCAGCCGAGAGGGGGCTGGCTACACCTTC. Translated: CASSREGAGYTF.

With regard to this clone: Germline and junction disagree at one end, which may indicate a read error. The rearrangement uses TRBV11-3 and TRBJ2-1; perhaps D is TRBD1 or TRBD2 (6 bases each). Germline V CDR1 and CDR2: SGHNT, YENEEA. The CDR3 loop spans 14 amino acids. This CDR3 is CASSLSGAYNEQFF. DNA of the CDR3: TGTGCCAGCAGCTTGTCGGGGGCCTATAATGAGCAGTTCTTC.

This chain joins TRBV6-5 and TRBJ2-7; D perhaps matches TRBD1 (5 bases). This CDR3 is built from 13 residues. Deletions cut 2 bases from V and 7 bases from J, with 12 bases between. Germline values: CDR1 MNHEY, CDR2 SVGAGI. The CDR3 is CASSYGAPGEQYF. The DNA for the CDR3 is TGTGCCAGCAGTTACGGGGCCCCAGGGGAGCAGTACTTC.

This clone has more than one count but fewer than ten. V is TRBV7-2 and J is TRBJ2-5; TRBD2 matches at 12 bases. Losses at the gene ends were 4 bases for V and 5 bases for J; bases not matched to a gene: 5. Germline V gene data show CDR1 as SGHTA and CDR2 as FQGNSA. This CDR3 is 15 amino acids long. The CDR3 nucleotides read TGTGCCAGCAGCTCCGGACTAGCGGGATTTGAGACCCAGTACTTC. Protein: CASSSGLAGFETQYF. Looking up the rest from reference TRBV7-2 and TRBJ2-5 gives the full variable domain: GAGVSQSPSNKVTEKGKDVELRCDPISGHTALYWYRQSLGQGLEFLIYFQGNSAPDKSGLPSDRFSAERTGGSVSTLTIQRTQQEDSAVYLCASSSGLAGFETQYFGPGTRLLVL.

The J gene is TRBJ2-3, the V gene TRBV6-4; possible D gene TRBD1, 7 bases. Trimming shortened V by 2 bases and J by 4 bases, and 13 bases separated the two germline ends. This CDR3 spans 15 amino acids. Germline V gene sequence: CDR1 MRHNA, CDR2 SNTAGT. The CDR3 DNA follows: TGTGCCAGCAGTGACCGGGCAGGGGGGTCAGATACGCAGTATTTT. Its translation: CASSDRAGGSDTQYF.

The chain uses TRBV27 and TRBJ2-7; perhaps TRBD2 as D (5 bases). The CDR3 spans 11 residues. V lost 10 bases and J lost 5, with 12 bases in between. CDR1 MNHEY and CDR2 SMNVEV come from the germline V gene (reference sequence). This CDR3 is CATTRGNEQYF. The CDR3 DNA reads as TGTGCCACCACCCGGGGAAACGAGCAGTACTTC.

The sample holds one count of this clone. The rearrangement uses TRBV6-5 and TRBJ2-7; 10 bases map to TRBD1. The germline gives CDR1 MNHEY, CDR2 SVGAGI. Trimming cost V 6 bases and J 7 bases; bases outside gene matches: 12. The CDR3 is 15 residues long. The CDR3 DNA is TGTGCCAGCAGCTCCGCCGGGACAGGGGCGCTGGAGCAGTACTTC. It specifies CASSSAGTGALEQYF.

This chain links TRBV7-7 with TRBJ2-5; possible D gene TRBD1, 6 bases. Looked up from germline, CDR1 is SSHAT and CDR2 is FNYEAQ (reference sequence). The CDR3 covers 13 residues. V lost 4 bases and J lost 2, with 8 bases in between. CDR3 sequence: CASSYGQQETQYF. Written as DNA, the CDR3 is TGTGCCAGCAGCTACGGACAGCAAGAGACCCAGTACTTC.

J is TRBJ2-7 and V is TRBV9; either TRBD1 or TRBD2 may fit D (5 bases each). The V gene lost 4 bases and the J gene lost 4 bases, with 15 bases spanning the gap. The CDR3 is 14 residues long. Germline lookup yields CDR1 SGDLS and CDR2 YYNGEE. The CDR3 DNA sequence: TGTGCCAGCAGCCTGTTGGGGGAGTGGTACGAGCAGTACTTC. Its translation: CASSLLGEWYEQYF.

This clone is large (0.1 to 1%) within its sample. The V and J genes are TRBV9 and TRBJ1-5; D is undetermined. The CDR3 length is 15 residues. The V and J ends lost 4 bases and 2 bases respectively, with 13 bases between them. The germline V gene encodes CDR1 SGDLS and CDR2 YYNGEE. The CDR3 spells CASSQFPGGNQPQHF. The CDR3 coding sequence is TGTGCCAGCAGCCAATTCCCCGGGGGCAATCAGCCCCAGCATTTT.

The chain recombines TRBV12-5 with TRBJ2-3, with TRBD2 matching over 10 bases. The germline V gene encodes CDR1 LGHNT and CDR2 FRNRAP. Trimming removed 3 bases from V and 15 bases from J; junction bases left unmatched: 15. CDR3 length: 15 amino acids. In DNA form, the CDR3 reads TGTGCTAGTGGTTTACTCCCCTTGAGAGCGGGAGGGGAATATTTT. This sequence encodes CASGLLPLRAGGEYF.

The rearrangement links TRBV5-4 to TRBJ2-1; the match to TRBD1 covers 9 bases. Germline-derived CDR1 and CDR2 are SGHNT and YYREEE (reference sequence). J gave up 6 bases and V 4 bases, and 2 bases lay outside the gene matches. The CDR3 has 13 amino acids. The CDR3 DNA follows: TGTGCCAGCAGCCCGACAGGGGGCAATGAGCAGTTCTTC. This codes for CASSPTGGNEQFF.

In its sample, this clone was seen once. V is TRBV19 and J is TRBJ1-5; D remains unclear. There are 14 residues in the CDR3. Trimming stripped 3 bases from V and 5 bases from J, with 11 bases between. Germline CDR1 reads LNHDA; CDR2 reads SQIVND (reference sequence). CDR3 loop: CASSIWGTHQPQHF. CDR3 bases: TGTGCCAGTAGTATCTGGGGAACGCATCAGCCCCAGCATTTT.

This clone has just a few counts. The rearrangement uses TRBV10-3 and TRBJ2-2; tentatively, D is TRBD2 (5 bases). This CDR3 region has 14 residues. The V end lost 10 bases, the J end lost 0 bases, and 12 bases lay between the germline ends. The germline V gene encodes CDR1 ENHRY and CDR2 SYGVKD. CDR3 amino acids: CATRTYANTGELFF. DNA for the CDR3: TGTGCCACAAGGACTTACGCGAACACCGGGGAGCTGTTTTTT.

By frequency in the sample, this clone is medium-sized. V gene TRBV7-9 combines with J gene TRBJ1-2, with TRBD1 matching 9 bases. The CDR3 is made up of 16 amino acids. Germline CDR1 reads SEHNR; CDR2 reads FQNEAQ (reference sequence). Trimming removed 1 base from V and 1 base from J; junction bases left unmatched: 4. This CDR3 reads CASSLVYRGLNYGYTF. The CDR3 coding sequence is TGTGCCAGCAGCTTAGTGTACAGGGGGCTTAACTATGGCTACACCTTC.

The chain links TRBV11-1 to TRBJ2-7; a possible D gene is TRBD1 (5 bases). Deletions cut 4 bases from V and 6 bases from J, with 10 bases between. The length of the CDR3 is 12 residues. Germline loops: CDR1 SGHAT, CDR2 FQDESV (reference sequence). This CDR3 is CASSYSGSEQYF. In DNA, the CDR3 is TGTGCCAGCAGCTACTCAGGGTCCGAGCAGTACTTC.